This paragraph covers one T cell receptor (beta chain) sequence. This sample is part of a study of blood T cell repertoires in COVID-19. About the study: The samples span acute and convalescent COVID-19 from the United States, Italy and Spain. T cells, B-cell-depleted T cells, or PBMCs provided the cDNA or gDNA that served as material.

The germline CDR1 and CDR2 sequences are MNHEY and SMNVEV (reference sequence). This CDR3 comprises 14 residues. Deletions cut 5 bases from V and 7 bases from J, with 15 bases between. Authors' processing steps: Scientists estimated how many nucleated cells there were by amplifying reference gene primers. Clones were read by immunoSEQ multiplex PCR, and TCRdb kept only the in-frame ones, dropping some. V and J calls plus clone size are reproduced from that table; the DNA served to infer D and trimming. Of roughly 290,000 clones listed, more than 70% are singletons. This receptor was identified in a woman between 45 and 65 years old who had recovered from COVID-19. The V call is TRBV27, the J call TRBJ1-5; a possible D gene is TRBD1 (5 bases). Sample: peripheral blood. CDR3 loop: CASSIRQGTQPQHF. CDR3 in DNA: TGTGCCAGCAGTATACGGCAGGGTACGCAGCCCCAGCATTTT.